This T cell receptor (beta chain) was recorded in a study of T-cell reconstitution after alpha-beta-depleted transplantation in children. This CDR3 is built from 16 residues. Per germline, CDR1 LGHNA and CDR2 YSLEER. V was cut by 0 bases and J by 5 bases, with 16 bases left in between. This clonotype was counted only a few times. Unique molecular identifiers were incorporated when the TCRbeta library was constructed. One entry per CDR3 protein results from TCRdb running MiXCR on the PCR reads. The sample gives around 400,000 distinct CDR3 sequences, roughly 20% of which show up once; 3.5% to 4% is in the top ten.

This TCR was recovered from a human donor who donated a stem cell graft to a child with acute myeloid leukemia. The starting material was PBMCs from the stem cell graft donor, obtained from the stem cell graft. The chain links TRBV4-3 to TRBJ2-5, with a tentative D call TRBD2 (5 bases). For the CDR3, the DNA is TGCGCCAGCAGCCAAGATAGTTCGGGATCGGGTGAGACCCAGTACTTC. Translating gives CASSQDSSGSGETQYF.